This entry lists 15 T cell receptor beta chains sequenced from one sample in a study of OX40 agonist ivuxolimab in advanced cancers. Only in-frame clones appear in the TCRdb table, and some are missing; sequencing was by immunoSEQ multiplex PCR. This table holds about 54,000 clones, 70% to 90% found once. This material consisted of CD4+ or CD8+ T cells sorted from blood, taken in a trial of the OX40 agonist ivuxolimab. These receptor sequences come from an adult with an advanced solid tumor such as melanoma, head and neck, liver or kidney cancer.

The chain links TRBV5-1 to TRBJ1-3, with 7 bases lining up with TRBD1. The V gene's germline CDR1 is SGHRS and CDR2 YFSETQ. This CDR3 spans 17 amino acids. V lost 0 bases to trimming and J lost 0 bases; unmatched junction nucleotides: 6. CDR3 DNA sequence: TGCGCCAGCAGCTTGGTCTCAGGGGGATACTCTGGAAACACCATATATTTT. Translation: CASSLVSGGYSGNTIYF.

The chain employs TRBV27 and TRBJ2-6, with D perhaps TRBD1 or TRBD2 (5 bases each). CDR1 and CDR2 (germline): MNHEY, SMNVEV (reference sequence). Trimming pared 1 base from V and 0 bases from J, leaving 13 bases between. This CDR3 is 18 amino acids long. CDR3 sequence reads: CASSLYWDGDSGANVLTF. The CDR3 DNA reads TGTGCCAGCAGTTTATACTGGGACGGTGACTCTGGGGCCAACGTCCTGACTTTC. Full variable domain (rest looked up from reference TRBV27 and TRBJ2-6): EAQVTQNPRYLITVTGKKLTVTCSQNMNHEYMSWYRQDPGLGLRQIYYSMNVEVTDKGDVPEGYKVSRKEKRNFPLILESPSPNQTSLYFCASSLYWDGDSGANVLTFGAGSRLTVL.

This chain connects TRBV19 to TRBJ1-5, with 7 bases fitting TRBD1. Germline-derived CDR1 and CDR2 are LNHDA and SQIVND (reference sequence). V was pared by 5 bases and J by 0 bases, with 7 bases of the junction left unmatched. This CDR3 has 16 amino acids. This CDR3 is CASSLGQDGSNQPQHF. The DNA of the CDR3 is TGTGCCAGTAGTCTCGGACAGGATGGTAGCAATCAGCCCCAGCATTTT.

The V and J genes are TRBV19 and TRBJ1-1, with 9 positions matching TRBD1. The CDR3 spans 13 residues. Germline-derived CDR1 and CDR2 are LNHDA and SQIVND (reference sequence). Trimming took 8 bases from V and 8 from J; bases not matched to a gene: 9. CDR3 protein: CASRDRATKEAFF. The DNA of the CDR3 is TGTGCCAGTCGGGACAGGGCTACAAAAGAAGCTTTCTTT.

CDR3 bases: TGTGCCAGCAGCTTAGTGACGGGGGAGCAGTACTTC. This codes for CASSLVTGEQYF. V usage is TRBV11-1 and J usage is TRBJ2-7; a weak D match, TRBD2 (5 bases). Trimming shortened V by 1 base and J by 7 bases, and 8 bases separated the two germline ends. Germline CDR1 is SGHAT and CDR2 is FQDESV (reference sequence). The CDR3 sequence is 12 residues long.

The genes are TRBV18 and TRBJ1-2, with D perhaps TRBD1 (5 bases). Germline lookup yields CDR1 KGHSH and CDR2 LQKENI. Trimming left V 4 bases short and J 6 bases short, with 18 bases between. The CDR3 consists of 15 residues. CDR3 residues: CASSLNRDRDNGYTF. CDR3 DNA sequence: TGTGCCAGCTCACTAAATCGAGACAGAGATAATGGCTACACCTTC.

The gene calls are TRBV19 and TRBJ2-7; 7 bases agree with TRBD2. The CDR3 is 15 amino acids. CDR1 is LNHDA and CDR2 is SQIVND in the germline V gene (reference sequence). The ends lost 1 base at V and 5 bases at J; junction bases unmatched: 8. The CDR3 nucleotides are TGTGCCAGTAGTATAGGGGGCGGGAGCGGCCACGAGCAGTACTTC. Its translation is CASSIGGGSGHEQYF. The complete variable domain, with remaining parts taken from reference TRBV19 and TRBJ2-7, reads DGGITQSPKYLFRKEGQNVTLSCEQNLNHDAMYWYRQDPGQGLRLIYYSQIVNDFQKGDIAEGYSVSREKKESFPLTVTSAQKNPTAFYLCASSIGGGSGHEQYFGPGTRLTVT.

CDR3 loop: CASSSMGQSTDTQYF. In DNA form, the CDR3 reads TGCGCCAGCAGCTCGATGGGACAGAGCACAGATACGCAGTATTTT. The V call is TRBV5-1, the J call TRBJ2-3, with 7 bases fitting TRBD1. Losses at the gene ends were 3 bases for V and 0 bases for J; bases not matched to a gene: 4. Germline CDR1 and CDR2: SGHRS and YFSETQ. The CDR3 consists of 15 residues.

The V call is TRBV14, the J call TRBJ1-4; D possibly corresponds to TRBD1 (5 bases). Trimming removed 3 bases at V and 7 bases at J, with 21 bases between. Germline V gene data show CDR1 as SGHDN and CDR2 as FVKESK. The CDR3 length is 17 residues. Here the CDR3 DNA reads TGTGCCAGCAGCCACCCCAAGGGGCAGCTTCGTTCTGAAAAACTGTTTTTT. Translated: CASSHPKGQLRSEKLFF.

This chain connects TRBV11-2 to TRBJ2-6; TRBD1 matches at 8 bases. The CDR3 runs to 18 residues. Germline V lookup: CDR1 SGHAT, CDR2 FQNNGV. After removal of 0 bases from V and 2 bases from J, the junction contained 6 bases not matched to a gene. The CDR3 bases are TGTGCCAGCAGCTTAGATCCGCAGGGGGCGGCTGGGGCCAACGTCCTGACTTTC. Residues: CASSLDPQGAAGANVLTF.

The V call is TRBV11-2, the J call TRBJ1-5; a possible D gene is TRBD1 (5 bases). CDR1 is SGHAT, CDR2 FQNNGV, per germline. This CDR3 has 15 amino acids. V shed 1 base and J shed 5 bases, with 12 bases lying between them. The CDR3 spells CASSLGVGPDQPQHF. The CDR3 DNA follows: TGTGCCAGCAGCTTAGGTGTGGGACCCGATCAGCCCCAGCATTTT. The full variable domain, with the rest looked up from reference TRBV11-2 and TRBJ1-5, is EAGVAQSPRYKIIEKRQSVAFWCNPISGHATLYWYQQILGQGPKLLIQFQNNGVVDDSQLPKDRFSAERLKGVDSTLKIQPAKLEDSAVYLCASSLGVGPDQPQHFGDGTRLSIL.

The rearrangement links TRBV30 to TRBJ2-1, with unresolved D. The V gene lost 4 bases and the J gene lost 5 bases, with 12 bases spanning the gap. CDR1 and CDR2 from the germline V gene are GTSNPN and SVGIG (reference sequence). The CDR3 is made up of 13 amino acids. For the CDR3, the DNA is TGTGCCTGGAATCCTAATCGAGACAATGAGCAGTTCTTC. The encoded protein is CAWNPNRDNEQFF.

The chain uses TRBV5-1 and TRBJ2-2; D not resolved. The CDR3 runs to 14 residues. Trimming removed 0 bases at V and 3 bases at J, with 6 bases between. From germline, CDR1 is SGHRS and CDR2 YFSETQ. CDR3 in amino acids: CASSLGGDTGELFF. As DNA, the CDR3 is TGCGCCAGCAGCTTGGGCGGAGACACCGGGGAGCTGTTTTTT. Combining the CDR3 with reference TRBV5-1 and TRBJ2-2 gives the whole variable domain KAGVTQTPRYLIKTRGQQVTLSCSPISGHRSVSWYQQTPGQGLQFLFEYFSETQRNKGNFPGRFSGRQFSNSRSEMNVSTLELGDSALYLCASSLGGDTGELFFGEGSRLTVL.

This rearrangement joins TRBV6-6 to TRBJ1-1; D remains ambiguous. With 1 base removed from V and 4 bases from J, the gap between germline ends came to 10 bases. The CDR3 consists of 14 residues. Germline CDR1 MNHNY, CDR2 SVGAGI (reference sequence). The CDR3 nucleotides read TGTGCCAGCAGTTACTATGGTGAAGGCACTGAAGCTTTCTTT. Translating it yields CASSYYGEGTEAFF.

The V and J genes are TRBV14 and TRBJ2-2; D is ambiguous. Germline V gene lookup returns CDR1 SGHDN and CDR2 FVKESK. This CDR3 spans 13 amino acids. Trimming stripped 0 bases from V and 4 bases from J, with 3 bases between. CDR3 sequence: CASSQETTGELFF. The CDR3 DNA follows: TGTGCCAGCAGCCAAGAAACCACCGGGGAGCTGTTTTTT.